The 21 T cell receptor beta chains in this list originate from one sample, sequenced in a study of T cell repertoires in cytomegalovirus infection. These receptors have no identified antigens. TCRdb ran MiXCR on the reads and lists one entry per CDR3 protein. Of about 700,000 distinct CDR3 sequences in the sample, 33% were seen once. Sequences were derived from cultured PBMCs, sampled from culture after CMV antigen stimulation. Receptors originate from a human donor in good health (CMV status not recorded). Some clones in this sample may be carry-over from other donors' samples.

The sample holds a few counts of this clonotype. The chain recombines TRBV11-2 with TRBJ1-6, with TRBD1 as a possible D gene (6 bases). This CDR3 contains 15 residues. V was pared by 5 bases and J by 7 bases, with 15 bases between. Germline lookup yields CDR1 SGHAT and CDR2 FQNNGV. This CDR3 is CASSPTGGPNSPLHF. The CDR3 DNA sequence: TGTGCCAGCAGCCCCACGGGGGGCCCCAATTCACCCCTCCACTTT.

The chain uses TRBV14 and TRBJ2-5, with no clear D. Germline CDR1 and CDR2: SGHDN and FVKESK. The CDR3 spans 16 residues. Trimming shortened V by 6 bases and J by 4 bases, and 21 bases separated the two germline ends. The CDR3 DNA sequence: TGTGCCAGCAGTCCCCGCGGAGCAGTCTGGAGAGAGACCCAGTACTTC. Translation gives CASSPRGAVWRETQYF. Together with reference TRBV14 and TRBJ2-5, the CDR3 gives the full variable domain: EAGVTQFPSHSVIEKGQTVTLRCDPISGHDNLYWYRRVMGKEIKFLLHFVKESKQDESGMPNNRFLAERTGGTYSTLKVQPAELEDSGVYFCASSPRGAVWRETQYFGPGTRLLVL.

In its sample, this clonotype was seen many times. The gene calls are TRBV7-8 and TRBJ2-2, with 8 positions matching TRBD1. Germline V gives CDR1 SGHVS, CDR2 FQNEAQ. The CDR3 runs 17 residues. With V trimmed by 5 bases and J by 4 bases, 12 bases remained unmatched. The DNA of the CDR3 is TGTGCCAGCAGCAAAATGCCAGGGGGCGAGGCCACCGGGGAGCTGTTTTTT. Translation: CASSKMPGGEATGELFF.

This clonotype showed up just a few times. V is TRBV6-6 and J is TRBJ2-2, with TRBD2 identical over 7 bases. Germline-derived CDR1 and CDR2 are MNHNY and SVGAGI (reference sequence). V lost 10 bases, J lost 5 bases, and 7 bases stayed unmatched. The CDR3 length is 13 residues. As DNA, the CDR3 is TGTGCCACCCAGGGAGGGCGGACCGGGGAGCTGTTTTTT. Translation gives CATQGGRTGELFF.

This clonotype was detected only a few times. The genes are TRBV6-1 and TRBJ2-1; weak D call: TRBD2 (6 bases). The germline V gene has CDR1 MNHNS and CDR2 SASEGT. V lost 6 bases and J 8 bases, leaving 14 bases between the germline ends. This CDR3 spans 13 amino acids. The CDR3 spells CASRLWSGDEQFF. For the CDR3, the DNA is TGTGCCAGCAGACTCTGGTCGGGGGATGAGCAGTTCTTC.

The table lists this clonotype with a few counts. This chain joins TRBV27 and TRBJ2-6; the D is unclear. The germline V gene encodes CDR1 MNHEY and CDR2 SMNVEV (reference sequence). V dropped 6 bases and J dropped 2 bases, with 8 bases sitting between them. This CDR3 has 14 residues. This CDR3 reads CASSLMAGANVLTF. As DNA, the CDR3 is TGTGCCAGCAGCCTAATGGCTGGGGCCAACGTCCTGACTTTC.

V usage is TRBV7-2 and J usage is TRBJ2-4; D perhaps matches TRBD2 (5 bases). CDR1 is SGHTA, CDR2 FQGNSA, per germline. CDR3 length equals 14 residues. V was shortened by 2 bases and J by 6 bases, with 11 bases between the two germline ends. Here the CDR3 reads CASSLRELGNIQYF. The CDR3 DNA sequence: TGTGCCAGCAGCTTAAGGGAGTTAGGAAACATTCAGTACTTC.

In DNA form, the CDR3 reads TGTGCCAGCAGCTTATATAGGGCGGGTAGCAATCAGCCCCAGCATTTT. It yields the protein CASSLYRAGSNQPQHF. V is TRBV7-2 and J is TRBJ1-5; D unresolved. V dropped 2 bases and J dropped 0 bases, with 11 bases sitting between them. Germline CDR1 is SGHTA and CDR2 is FQGNSA. The CDR3 runs to 16 residues.

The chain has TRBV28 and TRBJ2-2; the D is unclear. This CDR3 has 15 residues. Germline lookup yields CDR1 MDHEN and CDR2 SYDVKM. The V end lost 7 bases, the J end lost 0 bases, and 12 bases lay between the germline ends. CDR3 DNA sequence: TGTGCCAGCATTACAGCCAACGCGAACACCGGGGAGCTGTTTTTT. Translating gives CASITANANTGELFF.

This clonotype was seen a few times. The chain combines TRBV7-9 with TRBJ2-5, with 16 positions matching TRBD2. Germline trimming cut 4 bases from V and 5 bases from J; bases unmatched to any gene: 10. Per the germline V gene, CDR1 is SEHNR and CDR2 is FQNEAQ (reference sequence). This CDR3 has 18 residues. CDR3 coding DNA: TGTGCCAGCAGCTCGGGACTAGCGGGAGGGCTCCGTAGGGAGACCCAGTACTTC. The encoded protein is CASSSGLAGGLRRETQYF.

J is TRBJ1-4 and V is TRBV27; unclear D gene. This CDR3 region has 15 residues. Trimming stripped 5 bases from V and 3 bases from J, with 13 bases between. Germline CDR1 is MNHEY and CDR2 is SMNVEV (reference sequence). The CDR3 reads CASSPYTGSNEKLFF. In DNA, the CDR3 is TGTGCCAGCAGTCCTTATACCGGCTCTAATGAAAAACTGTTTTTT.

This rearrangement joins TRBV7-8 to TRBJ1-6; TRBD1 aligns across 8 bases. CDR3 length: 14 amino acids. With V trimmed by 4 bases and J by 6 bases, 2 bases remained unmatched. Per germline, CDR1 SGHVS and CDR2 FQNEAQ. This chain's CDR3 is CASSSGGRNSPLHF. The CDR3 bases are TGTGCCAGCAGCTCAGGGGGCCGTAATTCACCCCTCCACTTT.

CDR3 coding DNA: TGTGCCAGCAGCTTAGCGGCCCCAGGGACTGAAGCTTTCTTT. This gives the protein CASSLAAPGTEAFF. The chain joins TRBV7-8 to TRBJ1-1; D possibly corresponds to TRBD1 (5 bases). The germline gives CDR1 SGHVS, CDR2 FQNEAQ. The V end lost 0 bases, the J end lost 5 bases, and 10 bases lay between the germline ends. The CDR3 is 14 amino acids.

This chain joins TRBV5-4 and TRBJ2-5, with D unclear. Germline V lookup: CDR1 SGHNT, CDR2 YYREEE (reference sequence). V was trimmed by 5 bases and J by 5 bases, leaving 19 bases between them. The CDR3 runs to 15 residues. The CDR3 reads CASSPGSGARETQYF. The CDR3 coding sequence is TGTGCCAGCAGTCCCGGATCAGGAGCCAGGGAGACCCAGTACTTC.

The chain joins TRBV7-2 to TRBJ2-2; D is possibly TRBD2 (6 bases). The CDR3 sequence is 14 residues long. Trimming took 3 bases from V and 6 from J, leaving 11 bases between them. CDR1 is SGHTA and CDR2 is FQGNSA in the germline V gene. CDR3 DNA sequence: TGTGCCAGCAGCTTGTTGGGCGGGGCCGGGGAGCTGTTTTTT. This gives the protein CASSLLGGAGELFF. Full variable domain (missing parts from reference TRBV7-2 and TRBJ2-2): GAGVSQSPSNKVTEKGKDVELRCDPISGHTALYWYRQSLGQGLEFLIYFQGNSAPDKSGLPSDRFSAERTGGSVSTLTIQRTQQEDSAVYLCASSLLGGAGELFFGEGSRLTVL.

CDR3 amino acids: CASSLILFGTDTQYF. CDR3 in DNA: TGTGCCAGCAGCTTAATACTTTTTGGCACAGATACGCAGTATTTT. The rearrangement uses TRBV7-9 and TRBJ2-3; the D is unclear. Germline-derived CDR1 and CDR2 are SEHNR and FQNEAQ (reference sequence). Between the trimmed V and J ends, which lost 2 bases and 1 base, there was a span of 10 bases. The CDR3 is 15 residues long.

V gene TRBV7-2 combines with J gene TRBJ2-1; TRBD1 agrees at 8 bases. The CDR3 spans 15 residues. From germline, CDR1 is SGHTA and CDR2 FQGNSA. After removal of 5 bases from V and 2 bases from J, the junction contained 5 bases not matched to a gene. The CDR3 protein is CASSPGQGPYNEQFF. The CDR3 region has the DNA TGTGCCAGCAGCCCCGGACAGGGTCCCTACAATGAGCAGTTCTTC. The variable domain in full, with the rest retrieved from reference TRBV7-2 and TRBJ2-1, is GAGVSQSPSNKVTEKGKDVELRCDPISGHTALYWYRQSLGQGLEFLIYFQGNSAPDKSGLPSDRFSAERTGGSVSTLTIQRTQQEDSAVYLCASSPGQGPYNEQFFGPGTRLTVL.

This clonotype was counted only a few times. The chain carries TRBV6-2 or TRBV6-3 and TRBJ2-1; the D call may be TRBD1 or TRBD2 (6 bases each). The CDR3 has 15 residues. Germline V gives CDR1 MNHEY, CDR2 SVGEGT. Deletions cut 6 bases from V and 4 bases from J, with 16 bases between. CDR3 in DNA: TGTGCCAGCAGAGGTAGGGGGGTCCTTTACAATGAGCAGTTCTTC. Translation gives CASRGRGVLYNEQFF.

The CDR3 sequence: CASSFRGTTGELFF. The CDR3 bases are TGTGCCAGCAGTTTTCGGGGGACCACCGGGGAGCTGTTTTTT. The chain is built from TRBV12-3 or TRBV12-4 and TRBJ2-2; a weak D match, TRBD2 (6 bases). The CDR3 runs to 14 residues. The V end lost 3 bases, the J end lost 4 bases, and 9 bases lay between the germline ends.

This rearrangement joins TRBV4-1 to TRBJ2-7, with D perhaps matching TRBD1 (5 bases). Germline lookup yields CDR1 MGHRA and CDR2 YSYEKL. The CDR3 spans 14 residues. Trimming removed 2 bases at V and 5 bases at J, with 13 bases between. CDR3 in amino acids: CASSQLSGLNEQYF. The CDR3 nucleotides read TGCGCCAGCAGCCAATTGTCAGGGTTAAACGAGCAGTACTTC.

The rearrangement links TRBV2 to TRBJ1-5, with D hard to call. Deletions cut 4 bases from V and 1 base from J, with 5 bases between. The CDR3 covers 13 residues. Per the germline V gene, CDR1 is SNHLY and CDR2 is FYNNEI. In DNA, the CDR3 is TGTGCCAGCAGTGGCGAGAGCAATCAGCCCCAGCATTTT. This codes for CASSGESNQPQHF.